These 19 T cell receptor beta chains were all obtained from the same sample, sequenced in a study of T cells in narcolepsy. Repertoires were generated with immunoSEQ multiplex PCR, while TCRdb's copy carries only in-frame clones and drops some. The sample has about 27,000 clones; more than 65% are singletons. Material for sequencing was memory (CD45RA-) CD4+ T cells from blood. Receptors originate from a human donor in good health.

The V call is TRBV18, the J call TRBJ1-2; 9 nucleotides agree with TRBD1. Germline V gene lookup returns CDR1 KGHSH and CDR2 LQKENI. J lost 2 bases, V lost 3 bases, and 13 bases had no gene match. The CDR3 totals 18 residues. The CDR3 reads CASSPQTKIGQGNYGYTF. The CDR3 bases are TGTGCCAGCTCACCCCAAACAAAAATCGGACAGGGGAACTATGGCTACACCTTC.

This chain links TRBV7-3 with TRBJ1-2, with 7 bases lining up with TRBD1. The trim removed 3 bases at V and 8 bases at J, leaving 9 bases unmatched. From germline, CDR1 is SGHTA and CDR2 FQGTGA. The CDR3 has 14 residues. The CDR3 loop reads CASSLDRLNVGYTF. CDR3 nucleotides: TGTGCCAGCAGCTTGGACAGGCTGAACGTGGGCTACACCTTC.

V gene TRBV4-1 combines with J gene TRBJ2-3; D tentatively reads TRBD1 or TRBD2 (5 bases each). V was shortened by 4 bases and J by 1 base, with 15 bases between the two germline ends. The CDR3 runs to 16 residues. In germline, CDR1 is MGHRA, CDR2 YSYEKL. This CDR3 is CASSPQRGAGTDTQYF. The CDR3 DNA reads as TGCGCCAGCAGCCCCCAGAGGGGCGCCGGCACAGATACGCAGTATTTT.

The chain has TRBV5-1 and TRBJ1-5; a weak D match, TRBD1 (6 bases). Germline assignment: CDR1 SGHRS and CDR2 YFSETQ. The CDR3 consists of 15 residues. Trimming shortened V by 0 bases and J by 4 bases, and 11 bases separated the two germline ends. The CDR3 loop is CASSLGGQGNQPQHF. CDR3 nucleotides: TGCGCCAGCAGCTTGGGAGGGCAGGGGAATCAGCCCCAGCATTTT.

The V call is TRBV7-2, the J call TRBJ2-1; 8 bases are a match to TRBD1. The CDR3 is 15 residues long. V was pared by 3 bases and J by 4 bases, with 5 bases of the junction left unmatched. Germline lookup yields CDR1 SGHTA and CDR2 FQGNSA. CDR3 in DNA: TGTGCCAGCAGCTTGGGGACAGGCAAATACAATGAGCAGTTCTTC. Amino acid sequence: CASSLGTGKYNEQFF.

CDR3 sequence reads: CASSPTSGGSYEQYF. DNA for the CDR3: TGTGCCAGCAGTCCGACTAGCGGGGGCTCCTACGAGCAGTACTTC. This chain uses TRBV27 with TRBJ2-5; TRBD2 matches 12 bases. The assigned J gene may be wrong: the sequence end matches TRBJ2-7 better. This CDR3 has 15 amino acids. Germline V gene data show CDR1 as MNHEY and CDR2 as SMNVEV (reference sequence).

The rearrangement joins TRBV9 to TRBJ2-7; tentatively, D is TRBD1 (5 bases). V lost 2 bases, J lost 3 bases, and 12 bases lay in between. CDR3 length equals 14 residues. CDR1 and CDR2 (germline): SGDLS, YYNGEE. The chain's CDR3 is CASSVTASGYEQYF. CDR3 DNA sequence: TGTGCCAGCAGCGTGACAGCTTCAGGCTACGAGCAGTACTTC. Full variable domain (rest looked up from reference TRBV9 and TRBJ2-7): DSGVTQTPKHLITATGQRVTLRCSPRSGDLSVYWYQQSLDQGLQFLIQYYNGEERAKGNILERFSAQQFPDLHSELNLSSLELGDSALYFCASSVTASGYEQYFGPGTRLTVT.

The CDR3, as DNA: TGTGCCAGCAGCTTATCAGGGAGCCACGAGCAGTACTTC. Protein product: CASSLSGSHEQYF. This chain uses TRBV7-2 with TRBJ2-7, with D possibly being TRBD1 or TRBD2 (5 bases each). Per germline, CDR1 SGHTA and CDR2 FQGNSA. Trimming left V 2 bases short and J 5 bases short, with 10 bases between. The CDR3 consists of 13 residues. Looking up the rest from reference TRBV7-2 and TRBJ2-7 gives the full variable domain: GAGVSQSPSNKVTEKGKDVELRCDPISGHTALYWYRQSLGQGLEFLIYFQGNSAPDKSGLPSDRFSAERTGGSVSTLTIQRTQQEDSAVYLCASSLSGSHEQYFGPGTRLTVT.

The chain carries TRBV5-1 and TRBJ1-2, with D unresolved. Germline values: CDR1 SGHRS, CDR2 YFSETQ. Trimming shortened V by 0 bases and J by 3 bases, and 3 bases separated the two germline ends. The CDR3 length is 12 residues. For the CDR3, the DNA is TGCGCCAGCAGCTTGGAGCACTATGGCTACACCTTC. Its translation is CASSLEHYGYTF.

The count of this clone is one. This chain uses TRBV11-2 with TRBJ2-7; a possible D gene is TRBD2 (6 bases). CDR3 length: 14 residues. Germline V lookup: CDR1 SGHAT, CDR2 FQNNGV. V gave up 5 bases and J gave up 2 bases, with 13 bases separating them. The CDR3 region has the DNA TGTGCCAGCAGCATACGGGAGTCCCCCTACGAGCAGTACTTC. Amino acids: CASSIRESPYEQYF.

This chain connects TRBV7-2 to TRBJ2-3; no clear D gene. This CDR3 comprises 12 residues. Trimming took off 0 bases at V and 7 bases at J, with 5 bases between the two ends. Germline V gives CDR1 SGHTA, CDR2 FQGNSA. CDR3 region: CASSLARHTQYF. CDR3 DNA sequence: TGTGCCAGCAGCTTAGCGCGGCATACGCAGTATTTT.

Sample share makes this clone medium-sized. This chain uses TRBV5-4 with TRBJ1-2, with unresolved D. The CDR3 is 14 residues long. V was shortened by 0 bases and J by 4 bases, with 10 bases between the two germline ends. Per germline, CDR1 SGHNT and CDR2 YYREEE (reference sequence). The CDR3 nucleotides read TGTGCCAGCAGCTTGGGAGCGGTTAGCTATGGCTACACCTTC. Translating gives CASSLGAVSYGYTF.

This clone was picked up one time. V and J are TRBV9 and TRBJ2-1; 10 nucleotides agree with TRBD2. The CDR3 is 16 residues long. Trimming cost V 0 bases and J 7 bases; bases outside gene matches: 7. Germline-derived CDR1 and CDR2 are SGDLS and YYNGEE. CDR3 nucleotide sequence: TGTGCCAGCAGCGTAGAACAGCGGGGGGGCTGGAATGAGCAGTTCTTC. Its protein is CASSVEQRGGWNEQFF.

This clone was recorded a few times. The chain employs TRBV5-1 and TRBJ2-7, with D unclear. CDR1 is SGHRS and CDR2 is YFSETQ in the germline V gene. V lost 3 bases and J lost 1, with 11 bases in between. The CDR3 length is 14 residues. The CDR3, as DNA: TGCGCCAGCAGCTCCAGGACGCAATCCTACGAGCAGTACTTC. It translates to CASSSRTQSYEQYF.

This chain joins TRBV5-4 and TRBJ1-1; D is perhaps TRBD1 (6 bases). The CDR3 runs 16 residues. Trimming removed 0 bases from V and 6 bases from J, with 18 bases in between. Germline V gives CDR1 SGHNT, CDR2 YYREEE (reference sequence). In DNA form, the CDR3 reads TGTGCCAGCAGCTTGGCCGGCAGGGGAACGTTTGCTGAAGCTTTCTTT. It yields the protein CASSLAGRGTFAEAFF.

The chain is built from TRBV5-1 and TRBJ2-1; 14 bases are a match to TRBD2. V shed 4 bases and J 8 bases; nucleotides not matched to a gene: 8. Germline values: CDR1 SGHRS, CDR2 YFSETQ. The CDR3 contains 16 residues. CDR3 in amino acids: CASSSIGLAGGDEQFF. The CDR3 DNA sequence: TGCGCCAGCAGCAGCATCGGACTAGCGGGAGGAGATGAGCAGTTCTTC. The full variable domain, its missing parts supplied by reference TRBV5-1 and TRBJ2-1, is KAGVTQTPRYLIKTRGQQVTLSCSPISGHRSVSWYQQTPGQGLQFLFEYFSETQRNKGNFPGRFSGRQFSNSRSEMNVSTLELGDSALYLCASSSIGLAGGDEQFFGPGTRLTVL.

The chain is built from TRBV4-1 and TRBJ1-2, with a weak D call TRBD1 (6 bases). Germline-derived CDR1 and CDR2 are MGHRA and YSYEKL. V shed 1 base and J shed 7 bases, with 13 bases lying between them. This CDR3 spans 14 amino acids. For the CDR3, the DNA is TGCGCCAGCAGCCAAGTGGGGGGGGCGGGTGGCTACACCTTC. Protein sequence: CASSQVGGAGGYTF.

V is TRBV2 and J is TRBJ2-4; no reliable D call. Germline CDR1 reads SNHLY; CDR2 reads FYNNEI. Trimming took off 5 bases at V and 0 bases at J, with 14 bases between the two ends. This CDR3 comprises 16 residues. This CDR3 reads CASSPPGRVAKNIQYF. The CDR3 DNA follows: TGTGCCAGCAGTCCGCCGGGCCGAGTAGCCAAAAACATTCAGTACTTC.

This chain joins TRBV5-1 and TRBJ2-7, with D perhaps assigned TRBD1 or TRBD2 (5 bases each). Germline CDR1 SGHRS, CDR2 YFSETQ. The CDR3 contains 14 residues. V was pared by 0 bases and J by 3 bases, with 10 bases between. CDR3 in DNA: TGCGCCAGCAGCTTGGCGGGACGGCTCTACGAGCAGTACTTC. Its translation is CASSLAGRLYEQYF.